What follows are 6 T cell receptor beta chains derived from one specimen sequenced in a study of T cell clonality in common variable immunodeficiency. Findings of the study overall: Reportedly, TCR beta sequences from common variable immunodeficiency showed fewer deletions and N-nucleotide insertions.

These receptors have no known antigen. Data came from immunoSEQ multiplex PCR; TCRdb stores just in-frame clones and leaves some out. The profile covers approximately 30,000 clones, none occurring a single time. The sample was peripheral blood mononuclear cells. These receptors were obtained from a human donor with common variable immunodeficiency.

There are many counts of this clone. From the germline J gene comes the end of the CDR3, since the read stops 3 residues before it. The V call is TRBV6-4, the J call TRBJ2-1; 9 bases are a match to TRBD1. The CDR3 has 15 amino acids. Germline CDR1 reads MRHNA; CDR2 reads SNTAGT. J was trimmed by 8 bases and V by 2 bases; bases with no gene match: 7. This chain's CDR3 is CASSDRQGVSHEQFF. The CDR3 DNA, read in part, is TGTGCCAGCAGTGACAGACAGGGGGTATCCCATGAG.

The table lists this clone with a few counts. The read falls 3 residues short of the CDR3 end, and the missing part is taken from the germline J gene. V and J are TRBV7-8 and TRBJ2-5; 7 bases map to TRBD1. Germline V CDR1 and CDR2: SGHVS, FQNEAQ. J gave up 2 bases and V 5 bases, and 11 bases lay outside the gene matches. The CDR3 is 16 amino acids. The sequenced part of the CDR3 DNA is TGTGCCAGCAGCCTTCGGACAGGAATGGGACAAGAGACC. It is translated as CASSLRTGMGQET. The entire CDR3 reads CASSLRTGMGQETQYF.

This clone appeared a few times. CDR3 amino acids: CAWRGQGAGQPQHF. CDR3 bases read: TGTGCCTGGAGGGGACAGGGGGCAGGTCAGCCC. The genes are TRBV30 and TRBJ1-5, with TRBD1 matching 12 bases. The read ends 3 residues before the CDR3 terminus; that terminus is restored from the germline J gene. The germline CDR1 and CDR2 sequences are GTSNPN and SVGIG (reference sequence). This CDR3 spans 14 amino acids. The V and J ends lost 3 bases and 6 bases, in that order; junction bases with no gene match: 3.

For this clone: Read sequence stops 3 residues before the CDR3 end, and the germline J gene provides the missing end. The J gene is TRBJ2-5, the V gene TRBV20-1, with unresolved D. CDR1 DFQATT and CDR2 SNEGSKA come from the germline V gene (reference sequence). The V end lost 6 bases, the J end lost 4 bases, and 18 bases lay between the germline ends. This CDR3 is built from 14 residues. The CDR3 sequence: CSATSSSGLETQYF. CDR3 bases read: TGCAGTGCAACCTCCTCTAGTGGGTTAGAGACC.

This clone was recorded a few times. Read data end 3 residues before the CDR3 end; the end is taken from the germline J gene. This chain joins TRBV19 and TRBJ1-4, with TRBD1 identical over 9 bases. After removal of 6 bases from V and 4 bases from J, the junction contained 6 bases not matched to a gene. This CDR3 comprises 15 residues. Germline assignment: CDR1 LNHDA and CDR2 SQIVND (reference sequence). CDR3 bases read: TGTGCCAGTAGACGTCCGGGACAGGGTAATGAAAAA. Amino acids: CASRRPGQGNEK. The entire CDR3 is CASRRPGQGNEKLFF.

This clone has ten or more counts. The read finishes 3 residues shy of the CDR3 end, and the germline J gene is used to complete it. The V call is TRBV12-3 or TRBV12-4, the J call TRBJ2-1; TRBD1 aligns across 8 bases. J gave up 6 bases and V 5 bases, and 12 bases lay outside the gene matches. The CDR3 is 16 residues long. The CDR3 region is CASSKPGTGFVNEQFF. Partial CDR3 DNA: TGTGCCAGCAGTAAACCCGGGACAGGCTTCGTCAATGAG.